These T cell receptor beta chains were read from a single sample in a study of Graves' ophthalmopathy and Graves' hyperthyroidism. One entry per CDR3 protein, called by TCRdb with MiXCR from the multiplex PCR reads. This table has under 400,000 distinct CDR3 sequences, around a sixth appearing once. Sequenced material: peripheral blood. The receptors come from an adult man with Graves' ophthalmopathy. Each CDR3 is given with its conserved first and last residue. The order of the fields is V gene, J gene, clone size, D gene, CDR3 protein, CDR3 DNA. The D gene is left open where the match is weak. Some rows have no size entry. The others give once, few or many, or a class for an expanded clone.

v_gene: TRBV28
j_gene: TRBJ1-2
abundance: few
d_gene: NA
CDR3aa: CASSFLGRRSYGYTF
CDR3nt: TGTGCCAGCAGTTTTTTGGGGAGGAGGTCCTATGGCTACACCTTC

v_gene: TRBV30
j_gene: TRBJ2-7
abundance: many
d_gene: NA
CDR3aa: CAWSVRGYEQYF
CDR3nt: TGTGCCTGGAGTGTAAGGGGCTACGAGCAGTACTTC

v_gene: TRBV3-1
j_gene: TRBJ2-5
abundance: few
d_gene: NA
CDR3aa: CASSQVIPHGWETQYF
CDR3nt: TGTGCCAGCAGCCAAGTGATACCCCACGGCTGGGAGACCCAGTACTTC

v_gene: TRBV19
j_gene: TRBJ1-5
abundance: NA
d_gene: TRBD1
CDR3aa: CASSILGQGENQPQHF
CDR3nt: TGTGCCAGTAGTATTTTGGGACAGGGGGAAAATCAGCCCCAGCATTTT

v_gene: TRBV6-5
j_gene: TRBJ2-5
abundance: few
d_gene: NA
CDR3aa: CASSYSRFAGGETQYF
CDR3nt: TGTGCCAGCAGTTACTCGCGTTTTGCGGGCGGGGAGACCCAGTACTTC

v_gene: TRBV11-2
j_gene: TRBJ1-3
abundance: many
d_gene: NA
CDR3aa: CASRRGDTIYF
CDR3nt: TGTGCCAGCAGAAGGGGTGACACCATATATTTT

v_gene: TRBV24-1
j_gene: TRBJ1-5
abundance: many
d_gene: NA
CDR3aa: CATSDAGGSNQPQHF
CDR3nt: TGTGCCACCAGTGATGCCGGGGGTAGCAATCAGCCCCAGCATTTT

v_gene: TRBV5-1
j_gene: TRBJ2-7
abundance: few
d_gene: TRBD2
CDR3aa: CASSLAGDTYEQYF
CDR3nt: TGCGCCAGCAGCTTAGCGGGAGATACCTACGAGCAGTACTTC

v_gene: TRBV27
j_gene: TRBJ2-2
abundance: many
d_gene: NA
CDR3aa: CASSLSVPGELFF
CDR3nt: TGTGCCAGCAGTTTATCCGTTCCCGGGGAGCTGTTTTTT

v_gene: TRBV6-5
j_gene: TRBJ1-1
abundance: many
d_gene: TRBD1
CDR3aa: CASSYSEGANEAFF
CDR3nt: TGTGCCAGCAGTTACTCGGAGGGGGCAAATGAAGCTTTCTTT

v_gene: TRBV12-3/TRBV12-4
j_gene: TRBJ1-6
abundance: NA
d_gene: TRBD1
CDR3aa: CASAPRDRANSPLHF
CDR3nt: TGTGCCAGCGCACCTAGGGACAGGGCCAATTCACCCCTCCACTTT

v_gene: TRBV20-1
j_gene: TRBJ2-7
abundance: many
d_gene: NA
CDR3aa: CSASITGEQDSYEQYF
CDR3nt: TGCAGTGCTAGTATCACGGGGGAACAGGACTCCTACGAGCAGTACTTC

v_gene: TRBV6-5
j_gene: TRBJ2-2
abundance: many
d_gene: TRBD2
CDR3aa: CASSLELAGAYLFF
CDR3nt: TGTGCCAGCAGTTTGGAGCTAGCGGGTGCCTACCTGTTTTTT

v_gene: TRBV28
j_gene: TRBJ2-4
abundance: many
d_gene: TRBD2
CDR3aa: CASSSPGAGRNIQYF
CDR3nt: TGTGCCAGCAGTTCTCCCGGAGCGGGAAGGAACATTCAGTACTTC

v_gene: TRBV7-2
j_gene: TRBJ1-6
abundance: many
d_gene: NA
CDR3aa: CASSPVGSLNSPLHF
CDR3nt: TGTGCCAGCAGCCCCGTCGGCAGCCTCAATTCACCCCTCCACTTT

v_gene: TRBV7-2
j_gene: TRBJ1-2
abundance: many
d_gene: TRBD1
CDR3aa: CASSEQGDVGYTF
CDR3nt: TGTGCCAGCAGCGAACAGGGGGATGTAGGCTACACCTTC

v_gene: TRBV20-1
j_gene: TRBJ1-1
abundance: many
d_gene: NA
CDR3aa: CSARFQAEAFF
CDR3nt: TGCAGTGCTAGATTCCAGGCGGAAGCTTTCTTT

v_gene: TRBV12-3/TRBV12-4
j_gene: TRBJ2-6
abundance: many
d_gene: TRBD2
CDR3aa: CASSLVAGGGANVLTF
CDR3nt: TGTGCCAGCAGTTTAGTAGCGGGAGGTGGGGCCAACGTCCTGACTTTC

v_gene: TRBV14
j_gene: TRBJ2-2
abundance: many
d_gene: TRBD1
CDR3aa: CASRFQGAGELFF
CDR3nt: TGTGCCAGCAGATTCCAGGGGGCCGGGGAGCTGTTTTTT

v_gene: TRBV12-3/TRBV12-4
j_gene: TRBJ1-5
abundance: many
d_gene: TRBD1
CDR3aa: CASSLAQGQPQHF
CDR3nt: TGTGCCAGCAGTTTAGCACAGGGGCAGCCCCAGCATTTT

v_gene: TRBV20-1
j_gene: TRBJ2-7
abundance: many
d_gene: NA
CDR3aa: CSARDYAGLTYEQYF
CDR3nt: TGCAGTGCTAGAGATTACGCAGGGCTAACCTACGAGCAGTACTTC

v_gene: TRBV20-1
j_gene: TRBJ1-6
abundance: NA
d_gene: NA
CDR3aa: CSAIDRGRANLPLHF
CDR3nt: TGCAGTGCTATAGATCGAGGCAGGGCGAATTTACCCCTCCACTTT